This paragraph covers one TCR beta chain sequence. Its antigen remains unknown. The data are from a study of cytomegalovirus exposure and HLA in healthy donors. Study-wide results and limits: According to a later analysis, most TCR beta chains associated with CMV appeared HLA-restricted.

PCR amplification relied on 60 Vbeta primers (plus 13 Jbeta primers). Assay used: immunoSEQ multiplex PCR; TCRdb lists only in-frame clones, some missing. The sample lists fewer than 250,000 clones, around 82% occurring once. Germline CDR1 SGHVS, CDR2 FQNEAQ. The CDR3 spans 13 residues. V lost 1 base, J lost 1 base, and 4 bases lay in between. The V and J genes are TRBV7-8 and TRBJ2-5; unclear D gene. The source is a woman in her 30s in good health and CMV-seropositive. The specimen was PBMCs. The CDR3 nucleotides are TGTGCCAGCAGCTTAGGGCCCCAAGAGACCCAGTACTTC. Its translation is CASSLGPQETQYF.